This record covers a single T cell receptor (beta chain). Its target is unknown. This specimen comes from a study of monozygotic twins with inflammatory bowel disease. Study outcomes and limitations: There were differing immunosuppressive treatments, which may have added variability to patient repertoires.

Addition of UMIs with a 6-nucleotide sample barcode was achieved by template switching. TCRdb reprocessed the 5' RACE reads and stores each CDR3 protein as one record, lacking DNA. This sample contains some 150,000 distinct CDR3 sequences. The CDR3 loop spans 16 amino acids. In germline, CDR1 is MGHRA, CDR2 YSYEKL. Source material: blood. The rearrangement links TRBV4-1 to TRBJ2-7; TCRdb selects TRBD1, and the lack of DNA leaves this call unchecked. This clonotype originated in a human donor with ulcerative colitis or Crohn's disease, or a healthy co-twin of an affected twin (not recorded which). CDR3 sequence reads: CASSPKDILSNHEQYF.